Below are 7 T cell receptor beta chains sequenced from a single sample in a study of lymphopenia after photon versus proton radiotherapy. TCRdb keeps only in-frame clones here, not all; method: immunoSEQ multiplex PCR. The data hold 53,000 or so clones, with 80% to 90% observed a single time. The source material was peripheral blood, sampled from a patient treated with photon-based radiotherapy. The source of these receptors is a man between 50 and 59 years old with gastric cancer.

The rearrangement uses TRBV6-5 and TRBJ2-5; D is unresolved. The CDR3 contains 11 residues. V dropped 2 bases and J dropped 2 bases, with 0 bases sitting between them. Per germline, CDR1 MNHEY and CDR2 SVGAGI. For the CDR3, the DNA is TGTGCCAGCAGTTACCAAGAGACCCAGTACTTC. It specifies CASSYQETQYF.

The chain recombines TRBV15 with TRBJ2-7, with D perhaps being TRBD1 or TRBD2 (7 bases each). Germline CDR1 is LNHNV and CDR2 is YYDKDF (reference sequence). The length of the CDR3 is 14 residues. Deletions cut 3 bases from V and 6 bases from J, with 15 bases between. The CDR3 spells CATSSGGTASEQYF. The CDR3 nucleotides read TGTGCCACCAGCAGCGGGGGGACAGCTAGCGAGCAGTACTTC.

The chain is built from TRBV4-1 and TRBJ2-3, with D tentatively TRBD2 (5 bases). The V gene lost 8 bases and the J gene lost 5 bases, with 17 bases spanning the gap. This CDR3 has 14 residues. Germline CDR1 MGHRA, CDR2 YSYEKL. The CDR3 nucleotides read TGCGCCAGCGGGGAGAGCGGCCGATTAGATACGCAGTATTTT. This translates into CASGESGRLDTQYF.

The V gene is TRBV15, the J gene TRBJ1-5; D might be TRBD1 (6 bases). Trimming stripped 1 base from V and 7 bases from J, with 11 bases between. The length of the CDR3 is 14 residues. From germline, CDR1 is LNHNV and CDR2 YYDKDF (reference sequence). Here the CDR3 reads CATSRGQVEQPQHF. DNA for the CDR3: TGTGCCACCAGCAGAGGACAGGTTGAGCAGCCCCAGCATTTT.

V gene TRBV30 combines with J gene TRBJ2-3, with D unresolved. There are 13 residues in the CDR3. V dropped 2 bases and J dropped 6 bases, with 12 bases sitting between them. Germline values: CDR1 GTSNPN, CDR2 SVGIG (reference sequence). CDR3 region: CAWSQKAGDTQYF. Here the CDR3 DNA reads TGTGCCTGGAGTCAGAAGGCCGGGGATACGCAGTATTTT.

The chain is built from TRBV5-1 and TRBJ2-2; 7 bases fit TRBD1. Germline lookup yields CDR1 SGHRS and CDR2 YFSETQ. The V and J ends lost 5 bases and 7 bases, in that order; junction bases with no gene match: 11. The CDR3 length is 15 residues. The DNA of the CDR3 is TGCGCCAGCAGTCCTCGACAGGGTAGTATCGGGGAGCTGTTTTTT. Amino acids: CASSPRQGSIGELFF.

The chain is built from TRBV7-2 and TRBJ2-2; D is perhaps TRBD2 (5 bases). Germline V lookup: CDR1 SGHTA, CDR2 FQGNSA. Between the trimmed V and J ends, which lost 5 bases and 0 bases, there was a span of 13 bases. This CDR3 has 16 residues. CDR3 sequence reads: CASSPRTRSNTGELFF. In DNA, the CDR3 is TGTGCCAGCAGCCCCCGGACTCGATCGAACACCGGGGAGCTGTTTTTT.